This T cell receptor beta chain was recorded in a study of blood T cell repertoires in COVID-19. As for the study in general: The samples span acute and convalescent COVID-19 from the United States, Italy and Spain. Sample material is recorded as cDNA or gDNA derived from T cells, B-cell-depleted T cells, or PBMCs.

Using immunoSEQ multiplex PCR, the repertoire was profiled, and TCRdb retains in-frame clones only, with some absent. The table includes around 150,000 clones, about 87% detected once. The CDR3 is 18 residues long. Germline V CDR1 and CDR2: SQVTM, ANQGSEA. With V trimmed by 5 bases and J by 0 bases, 17 bases remained unmatched. This rearrangement joins TRBV29-1 to TRBJ1-1, with 8 bases fitting TRBD1. This clonotype was sampled from a man aged 55-75 years with active or convalescent COVID-19. Specimen: peripheral blood. CDR3 amino acids: CSVTPSSKAGGLNTEAFF. DNA of the CDR3: TGCAGCGTTACTCCCTCCTCCAAGGCAGGGGGCTTGAACACTGAAGCTTTCTTT. Looking up the rest from reference TRBV29-1 and TRBJ1-1 gives the full variable domain: SAVISQKPSRDICQRGTSLTIQCQVDSQVTMMFWYRQQPGQSLTLIATANQGSEATYESGFVIDKFPISRPNLTFSTLTVSNMSPEDSSIYLCSVTPSSKAGGLNTEAFFGQGTRLTVV.